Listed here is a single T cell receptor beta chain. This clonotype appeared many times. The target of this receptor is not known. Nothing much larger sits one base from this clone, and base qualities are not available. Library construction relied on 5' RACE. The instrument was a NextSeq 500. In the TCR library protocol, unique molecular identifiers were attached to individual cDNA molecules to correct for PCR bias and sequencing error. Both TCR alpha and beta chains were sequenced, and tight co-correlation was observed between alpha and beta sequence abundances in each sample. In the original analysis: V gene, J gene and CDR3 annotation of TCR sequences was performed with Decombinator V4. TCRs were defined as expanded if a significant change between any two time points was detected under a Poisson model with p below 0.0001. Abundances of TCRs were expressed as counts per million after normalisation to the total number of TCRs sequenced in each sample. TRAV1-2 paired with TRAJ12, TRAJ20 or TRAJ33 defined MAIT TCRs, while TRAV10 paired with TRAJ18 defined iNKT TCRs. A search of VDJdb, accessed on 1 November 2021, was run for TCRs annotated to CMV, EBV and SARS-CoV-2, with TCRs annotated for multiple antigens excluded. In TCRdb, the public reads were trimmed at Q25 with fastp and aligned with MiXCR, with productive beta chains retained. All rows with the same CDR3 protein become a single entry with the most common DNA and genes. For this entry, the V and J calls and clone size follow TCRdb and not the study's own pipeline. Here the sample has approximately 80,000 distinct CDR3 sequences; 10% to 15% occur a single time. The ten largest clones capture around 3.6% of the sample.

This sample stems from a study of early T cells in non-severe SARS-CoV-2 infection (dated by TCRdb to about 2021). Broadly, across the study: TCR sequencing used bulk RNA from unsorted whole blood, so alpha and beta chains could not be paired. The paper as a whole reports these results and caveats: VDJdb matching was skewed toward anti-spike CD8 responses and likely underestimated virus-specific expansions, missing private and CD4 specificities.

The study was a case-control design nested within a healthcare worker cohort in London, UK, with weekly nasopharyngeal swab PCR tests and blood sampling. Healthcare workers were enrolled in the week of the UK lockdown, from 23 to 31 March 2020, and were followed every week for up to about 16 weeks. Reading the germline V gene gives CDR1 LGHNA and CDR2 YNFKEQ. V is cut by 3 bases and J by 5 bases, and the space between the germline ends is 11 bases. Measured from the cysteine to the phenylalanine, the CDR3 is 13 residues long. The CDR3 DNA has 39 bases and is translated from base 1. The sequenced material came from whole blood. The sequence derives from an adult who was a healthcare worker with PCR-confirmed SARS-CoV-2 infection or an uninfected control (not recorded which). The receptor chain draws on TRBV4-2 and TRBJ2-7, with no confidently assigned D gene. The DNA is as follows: TGTGCCAGCAGCCAGCCTCCGGCCGACGAGCAGTACTTC. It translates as CASSQPPADEQYF.